These T cell receptor beta chains were read from a single sample in a study of shared clonotypes between healthy human individuals. Generated by immunoSEQ multiplex PCR, the TCRdb table keeps only in-frame clones and is missing some. The profile shows some 2,000,000 clones, roughly 94% of them singletons. What was sequenced was naive CD4+ T cells sorted from blood. These receptors came from a man aged 18 to 29 in good health. Both conserved end residues are part of each CDR3. D genes are given only for firm matches. Clone sizes are given selectively: once, few, many, or a class where the clone is expanded.

CDR3 length: 15; J gene: TRBJ2-7; clone size: .; D gene: .; V gene: TRBV7-9; CDR3 DNA: TGTGCCAGCAGTCCACCGGGGGGCCTCGGGAACGAGCAGTACTTC; CDR3 protein: CASSPPGGLGNEQYF
CDR3 length: 13; J gene: TRBJ1-2; clone size: .; D gene: TRBD1; V gene: TRBV19; CDR3 DNA: TGTGCCAGTAGATCGGACAGGGGGCACGGCTACACCTTC; CDR3 protein: CASRSDRGHGYTF
CDR3 length: 13; J gene: TRBJ2-1; clone size: once; D gene: .; V gene: TRBV6-5; CDR3 DNA: TGTGCCAGCCAACGGGGGAGGAACAATGAGCAGTTCTTC; CDR3 protein: CASQRGRNNEQFF
CDR3 length: 15; J gene: TRBJ2-1; clone size: once; D gene: TRBD2; V gene: TRBV5-6; CDR3 DNA: TGTGCCAGCAGCTCCGGGACTAGCGGATTTAATGAGCAGTTCTTC; CDR3 protein: CASSSGTSGFNEQFF
CDR3 length: 17; J gene: TRBJ1-4; clone size: .; D gene: TRBD1; V gene: TRBV5-1; CDR3 DNA: TGCGCCAGCAGCCCAGGACAGGGTCCTGCAACTAATGAAAAACTGTTTTTT; CDR3 protein: CASSPGQGPATNEKLFF
CDR3 length: 12; J gene: TRBJ1-1; clone size: .; D gene: TRBD1; V gene: TRBV11-3; CDR3 DNA: TGTGCCAGCAGCTCAGGACAGGGGCAAGCTTTCTTT; CDR3 protein: CASSSGQGQAFF
CDR3 length: 13; J gene: TRBJ1-2; clone size: .; D gene: .; V gene: TRBV27; CDR3 DNA: TGTGCCAGCAGTCCAGGGCACAGGGATGGCTACACCTTC; CDR3 protein: CASSPGHRDGYTF
CDR3 length: 14; J gene: TRBJ2-7; clone size: once; D gene: .; V gene: TRBV18; CDR3 DNA: TGTGCCAGCTCACCACAAGGGGTCGGCTACGAGCAGTACTTC; CDR3 protein: CASSPQGVGYEQYF
CDR3 length: 13; J gene: TRBJ1-5; clone size: .; D gene: .; V gene: TRBV7-2; CDR3 DNA: TGTGCCAGCAGCCTAGCGGGTCGTCAGCCCCAGCATTTT; CDR3 protein: CASSLAGRQPQHF
CDR3 length: 15; J gene: TRBJ1-1; clone size: .; D gene: .; V gene: TRBV6-5; CDR3 DNA: TGTGCCAGCAGTTACAAGGGGACCAGGAACACTGAAGCTTTCTTT; CDR3 protein: CASSYKGTRNTEAFF
CDR3 length: 16; J gene: TRBJ1-1; clone size: .; D gene: .; V gene: TRBV5-6; CDR3 DNA: TGTGCCAGCAGCCTAAAGGGGAGGAGGATGAACACTGAAGCTTTCTTT; CDR3 protein: CASSLKGRRMNTEAFF
CDR3 length: 13; J gene: TRBJ2-4; clone size: few; D gene: .; V gene: TRBV6-6; CDR3 DNA: TGTGCCAGCAGTCCAGGGGCTGGAAACATTCAGTACTTC; CDR3 protein: CASSPGAGNIQYF
CDR3 length: 14; J gene: TRBJ2-5; clone size: once; D gene: .; V gene: TRBV15; CDR3 DNA: TGTGCCACCAGCAGAGATCCCAGGGGCGAGACCCAGTACTTC; CDR3 protein: CATSRDPRGETQYF
CDR3 length: 16; J gene: TRBJ1-5; clone size: .; D gene: .; V gene: TRBV4-1; CDR3 DNA: TGCGCCAGCAGCCAAGACAGGCCTGGGAGAGGGCAGCCCCAGCATTTT; CDR3 protein: CASSQDRPGRGQPQHF
CDR3 length: 13; J gene: TRBJ1-2; clone size: .; D gene: .; V gene: TRBV5-6; CDR3 DNA: TGTGCCAGCAGCTTGGTTACCTTATGGGGCTACACCTTC; CDR3 protein: CASSLVTLWGYTF
CDR3 length: 14; J gene: TRBJ1-5; clone size: .; D gene: .; V gene: TRBV30; CDR3 DNA: TGTGCCTGGAGTCGAGAGGGAGGGAGTCAGCCCCAGCATTTT; CDR3 protein: CAWSREGGSQPQHF
CDR3 length: 15; J gene: TRBJ2-3; clone size: .; D gene: .; V gene: TRBV25-1; CDR3 DNA: TGTGCCAGCATGAGAACGGCAGGAGCCACGGATACGCAGTATTTT; CDR3 protein: CASMRTAGATDTQYF
CDR3 length: 12; J gene: TRBJ2-2; clone size: few; D gene: .; V gene: TRBV29-1; CDR3 DNA: TGCAGCGTTGGGGGGAACACCGGGGAGCTGTTTTTT; CDR3 protein: CSVGGNTGELFF
CDR3 length: 13; J gene: TRBJ2-7; clone size: .; D gene: .; V gene: TRBV5-1; CDR3 DNA: TGCGCCAGCAGCTCCAGGGATCTGGTCGAGCAGTACTTC; CDR3 protein: CASSSRDLVEQYF
CDR3 length: 14; J gene: TRBJ2-5; clone size: .; D gene: TRBD1; V gene: TRBV6-6; CDR3 DNA: TGTGCCAGCAGTTCTCGACAGGGCTTAGAGACCCAGTACTTC; CDR3 protein: CASSSRQGLETQYF
CDR3 length: 13; J gene: TRBJ1-5; clone size: .; D gene: TRBD1; V gene: TRBV30; CDR3 DNA: TGTGCCTGGAGTGCGGGACAGCCCCAGCCCCAGCATTTT; CDR3 protein: CAWSAGQPQPQHF
CDR3 length: 14; J gene: TRBJ2-5; clone size: .; D gene: .; V gene: TRBV11-1; CDR3 DNA: TGTGCCAGCAGCTTCGGCAGGTTCACAGAGACCCAGTACTTC; CDR3 protein: CASSFGRFTETQYF
CDR3 length: 14; J gene: TRBJ1-2; clone size: .; D gene: TRBD1; V gene: TRBV30; CDR3 DNA: TGTGCCTGGAACCGCTGGGACAGCCGTCACGGCTACACCTTC; CDR3 protein: CAWNRWDSRHGYTF
CDR3 length: 14; J gene: TRBJ2-7; clone size: .; D gene: TRBD1; V gene: TRBV25-1; CDR3 DNA: TGTGCCAGCAGTCCGGGACAGGGCTCCTACGAGCAGTACTTC; CDR3 protein: CASSPGQGSYEQYF
CDR3 length: 13; J gene: TRBJ2-5; clone size: .; D gene: .; V gene: TRBV6-1; CDR3 DNA: TGTGCCAGCAGTGAAGGGCTTGTTCGGACCCAGTACTTC; CDR3 protein: CASSEGLVRTQYF
CDR3 length: 14; J gene: TRBJ1-5; clone size: .; D gene: .; V gene: TRBV5-1; CDR3 DNA: TGCGCCAGCAGCTTTGACAGTGCCTCTCAGCCCCAGCATTTT; CDR3 protein: CASSFDSASQPQHF
CDR3 length: 11; J gene: TRBJ2-5; clone size: .; D gene: .; V gene: TRBV11-2; CDR3 DNA: TGTGCCAGCAGCTTATCCTTGACCCAGTACTTC; CDR3 protein: CASSLSLTQYF
CDR3 length: 13; J gene: TRBJ1-1; clone size: .; D gene: .; V gene: TRBV2; CDR3 DNA: TGTGCCAGCAGTGAACGGGAAGGGCTTGAAGCTTTCTTT; CDR3 protein: CASSEREGLEAFF
CDR3 length: 14; J gene: TRBJ1-1; clone size: .; D gene: TRBD1; V gene: TRBV18; CDR3 DNA: TGTGCCAGCTCACCGGGACAGGGGAGTTCGGAAGCTTTCTTT; CDR3 protein: CASSPGQGSSEAFF
CDR3 length: 13; J gene: TRBJ2-5; clone size: .; D gene: .; V gene: TRBV7-9; CDR3 DNA: TGTGCCAGCGGCCAGCCAACCCAAGAGACCCAGTACTTC; CDR3 protein: CASGQPTQETQYF
CDR3 length: 14; J gene: TRBJ1-2; clone size: .; D gene: .; V gene: TRBV5-4; CDR3 DNA: TGTGCCAGCAGCTCAGTGACAGCTAACTATGGCTACACCTTC; CDR3 protein: CASSSVTANYGYTF
CDR3 length: 15; J gene: TRBJ1-6; clone size: .; D gene: .; V gene: TRBV2; CDR3 DNA: TGTGCCAGCAGTGAAGCGGAAAGAAGTAATTCACCCCTCCACTTT; CDR3 protein: CASSEAERSNSPLHF
CDR3 length: 14; J gene: TRBJ1-2; clone size: .; D gene: .; V gene: TRBV4-1; CDR3 DNA: TGCGCCAGCAGCCAAGAGGGGGCCATCTATGGCTACACCTTC; CDR3 protein: CASSQEGAIYGYTF
CDR3 length: 13; J gene: TRBJ1-6; clone size: .; D gene: .; V gene: TRBV4-1; CDR3 DNA: TGCGCCAGCAGCCAGGTAATAGGGGAATCTACCCACTTT; CDR3 protein: CASSQVIGESTHF
CDR3 length: 14; J gene: TRBJ2-7; clone size: .; D gene: TRBD2; V gene: TRBV6-1; CDR3 DNA: TGTGCCAGCTCACTAGCGGGACCTCCCTACGAGCAGTACTTC; CDR3 protein: CASSLAGPPYEQYF
CDR3 length: 16; J gene: TRBJ1-5; clone size: .; D gene: TRBD1; V gene: TRBV28; CDR3 DNA: TGTGCCAGCAGTCTACGACAGGGGTATAGCAATCAGCCCCAGCATTTT; CDR3 protein: CASSLRQGYSNQPQHF
CDR3 length: 14; J gene: TRBJ1-2; clone size: .; D gene: TRBD1; V gene: TRBV9; CDR3 DNA: TGTGCCAGCAGCGTTAGACAGGGGGCTTATGGCTACACCTTC; CDR3 protein: CASSVRQGAYGYTF
CDR3 length: 15; J gene: TRBJ2-7; clone size: .; D gene: .; V gene: TRBV9; CDR3 DNA: TGTGCCAGCAGCGTTGGAACAGGAGGGCGGTACGAGCAGTACTTC; CDR3 protein: CASSVGTGGRYEQYF
CDR3 length: 13; J gene: TRBJ2-5; clone size: once; D gene: .; V gene: TRBV29-1; CDR3 DNA: TGCAGCGTTGCGCCACAGGGTGGGGAGACCCAGTACTTC; CDR3 protein: CSVAPQGGETQYF
CDR3 length: 15; J gene: TRBJ2-5; clone size: .; D gene: TRBD1; V gene: TRBV6-5; CDR3 DNA: TGTGCCAGCAGTTTCGGACAGGGAAAGGGAGAGACCCAGTACTTC; CDR3 protein: CASSFGQGKGETQYF
CDR3 length: 16; J gene: TRBJ2-5; clone size: .; D gene: TRBD2; V gene: TRBV5-4; CDR3 DNA: TGTGCCAGCAGCTGGGGTAGGGAGCGGGGTAAAGAGACCCAGTACTTC; CDR3 protein: CASSWGRERGKETQYF
CDR3 length: 13; J gene: TRBJ2-4; clone size: .; D gene: .; V gene: TRBV5-8; CDR3 DNA: TGTGCCGGGCGACCCCTAGCCAAAAACATTCAGTACTTC; CDR3 protein: CAGRPLAKNIQYF
CDR3 length: 12; J gene: TRBJ1-4; clone size: .; D gene: .; V gene: TRBV6-5; CDR3 DNA: TGTGCCAGCAGTTCGCCAAATGAAAAACTGTTTTTT; CDR3 protein: CASSSPNEKLFF
CDR3 length: 13; J gene: TRBJ1-2; clone size: .; D gene: .; V gene: TRBV6-5; CDR3 DNA: TGTGCCAGCAGAAGAGGGGCAGGCTATGGCTACACCTTC; CDR3 protein: CASRRGAGYGYTF